This is a list of T cell receptor beta chains from one sample in a study of human T cells and chemical hapten exposure. One entry per CDR3 protein results from TCRdb running MiXCR on the RACE reads. The table includes tens of thousands of distinct CDR3 sequences, 8% to 11% detected once. This specimen was whole blood, taken in connection with sensitization to the hapten diphenylcyclopropenone (DPC). The receptors were gathered from a middle-aged man with alopecia areata. Some clones in this sample may be carry-over from other donors' samples. Both conserved end residues are part of each CDR3. D genes are given only for firm matches. Some rows mark clone size as missing; the rest say once, few, many or name a class of expanded clone.

cdr3_length: 14; j_call: TRBJ2-2; d_call: NA; v_call: TRBV7-8; clone_size: NA; cdr3_aa: CASSPERDTGELFF; cdr3_nt: TGTGCCAGCAGCCCCGAGCGGGACACCGGGGAGCTGTTTTTT
cdr3_length: 16; j_call: TRBJ1-1; d_call: NA; v_call: TRBV20-1; clone_size: NA; cdr3_aa: CSARDAQTIMNTEAFF; cdr3_nt: TGCAGTGCTAGAGACGCACAGACTATTATGAACACTGAAGCTTTCTTT
cdr3_length: 13; j_call: TRBJ1-2; d_call: NA; v_call: TRBV14; clone_size: many; cdr3_aa: CASSLSPNGGYTF; cdr3_nt: TGTGCCAGCAGCCTAAGTCCAAATGGAGGCTACACCTTC
cdr3_length: 15; j_call: TRBJ2-7; d_call: NA; v_call: TRBV27; clone_size: few; cdr3_aa: CASSFGTPNSYEQYF; cdr3_nt: TGTGCCAGCAGTTTCGGGACCCCGAACTCCTACGAGCAGTACTTC
cdr3_length: 16; j_call: TRBJ2-3; d_call: TRBD1; v_call: TRBV9; clone_size: NA; cdr3_aa: CASSVASNRGTDTQYF; cdr3_nt: TGTGCCAGCAGCGTAGCTTCGAACAGGGGTACAGATACGCAGTATTTT
cdr3_length: 14; j_call: TRBJ2-7; d_call: NA; v_call: TRBV3-1; clone_size: NA; cdr3_aa: CASSSQSGSYEQYF; cdr3_nt: TGTGCCAGCAGCTCTCAGTCGGGGTCATACGAGCAGTACTTC
cdr3_length: 13; j_call: TRBJ1-6; d_call: NA; v_call: TRBV30; clone_size: few; cdr3_aa: CAWRRDSRSPLHF; cdr3_nt: TGTGCCTGGAGAAGGGATTCCCGTTCACCCCTCCACTTT
cdr3_length: 16; j_call: TRBJ2-1; d_call: NA; v_call: TRBV27; clone_size: NA; cdr3_aa: CASSSPVRSSYNEQFF; cdr3_nt: TGTGCCAGCAGTTCTCCGGTCCGAAGCTCCTACAATGAGCAGTTCTTC
cdr3_length: 10; j_call: TRBJ2-3; d_call: NA; v_call: TRBV2; clone_size: NA; cdr3_aa: CATRRDTQYF; cdr3_nt: TGTGCCACAAGGCGAGATACGCAGTATTTT
cdr3_length: 13; j_call: TRBJ2-3; d_call: NA; v_call: TRBV29-1; clone_size: few; cdr3_aa: CSVEMGFTDTQYF; cdr3_nt: TGCAGCGTTGAAATGGGTTTCACAGATACGCAGTATTTT
cdr3_length: 16; j_call: TRBJ2-1; d_call: NA; v_call: TRBV29-1; clone_size: NA; cdr3_aa: CSVGGKGQSTSNEQFF; cdr3_nt: TGCAGCGTGGGGGGCAAGGGGCAAAGCACCAGCAATGAGCAGTTCTTC
cdr3_length: 20; j_call: TRBJ2-6; d_call: TRBD2; v_call: TRBV6-2/TRBV6-3; clone_size: many; cdr3_aa: CASSSPLAGEVLSGANVLTF; cdr3_nt: TGTGCCAGCAGCTCCCCCCTAGCGGGAGAGGTCCTCTCTGGGGCCAACGTCCTGACTTTC
cdr3_length: 13; j_call: TRBJ2-1; d_call: NA; v_call: TRBV20-1; clone_size: few; cdr3_aa: CSAAGVDYNEQFF; cdr3_nt: TGCAGTGCTGCAGGGGTTGACTACAATGAGCAGTTCTTC
cdr3_length: 13; j_call: TRBJ2-3; d_call: NA; v_call: TRBV11-2; clone_size: few; cdr3_aa: CASSPFHLYTQYF; cdr3_nt: TGTGCCAGCAGCCCCTTCCACTTGTATACGCAGTATTTT
cdr3_length: 16; j_call: TRBJ2-3; d_call: NA; v_call: TRBV30; clone_size: NA; cdr3_aa: CAWSVFLGPQTDTQYF; cdr3_nt: TGTGCCTGGAGTGTATTCCTCGGACCACAAACAGATACGCAGTATTTT
cdr3_length: 12; j_call: TRBJ2-5; d_call: NA; v_call: TRBV20-1; clone_size: NA; cdr3_aa: CSARRGTETQYF; cdr3_nt: TGCAGTGCGAGGCGGGGCACGGAGACCCAGTACTTC
cdr3_length: 13; j_call: TRBJ1-1; d_call: NA; v_call: TRBV27; clone_size: many; cdr3_aa: CASSPGENTEAFF; cdr3_nt: TGTGCCAGCAGTCCAGGAGAGAACACTGAAGCTTTCTTT
cdr3_length: 15; j_call: TRBJ2-3; d_call: TRBD1; v_call: TRBV7-2; clone_size: few; cdr3_aa: CASSPGGQGSDTQYF; cdr3_nt: TGTGCCAGCAGCCCCGGGGGACAGGGATCAGATACGCAGTATTTT
cdr3_length: 14; j_call: TRBJ2-1; d_call: TRBD1; v_call: TRBV2; clone_size: NA; cdr3_aa: CASRYYTGDNEQFF; cdr3_nt: TGTGCCAGCAGGTACTACACAGGGGACAATGAGCAGTTCTTC
cdr3_length: 16; j_call: TRBJ2-1; d_call: TRBD2; v_call: TRBV3-1; clone_size: NA; cdr3_aa: CASSQGLAGESGEQFF; cdr3_nt: TGTGCCAGCAGCCAAGGCCTAGCGGGAGAGTCAGGTGAGCAGTTCTTC
cdr3_length: 14; j_call: TRBJ1-1; d_call: NA; v_call: TRBV19; clone_size: few; cdr3_aa: CASLGRGKGTEAFF; cdr3_nt: TGTGCCAGTTTAGGGAGGGGAAAGGGCACTGAAGCTTTCTTT
cdr3_length: 16; j_call: TRBJ1-2; d_call: TRBD1; v_call: TRBV5-1; clone_size: few; cdr3_aa: CASSLNPGGTNYGYTF; cdr3_nt: TGCGCCAGCAGCCTAAATCCAGGGGGGACCAACTATGGCTACACCTTC
cdr3_length: 14; j_call: TRBJ1-2; d_call: TRBD1; v_call: TRBV10-3; clone_size: many; cdr3_aa: CATRDREDGYGYTF; cdr3_nt: TGTGCCACCCGCGACAGGGAGGATGGCTATGGCTACACCTTC
cdr3_length: 15; j_call: TRBJ2-4; d_call: NA; v_call: TRBV6-2/TRBV6-3; clone_size: NA; cdr3_aa: CASSYSKRGRNIQYF; cdr3_nt: TGTGCCAGCAGTTACTCGAAACGGGGCAGAAACATTCAGTACTTC
cdr3_length: 16; j_call: TRBJ2-1; d_call: TRBD2; v_call: TRBV7-9; clone_size: few; cdr3_aa: CASSLGSGSGNNEQFF; cdr3_nt: TGTGCCAGCAGCTTAGGAAGCGGGAGTGGGAACAATGAGCAGTTCTTC
cdr3_length: 14; j_call: TRBJ2-7; d_call: TRBD2; v_call: TRBV10-3; clone_size: NA; cdr3_aa: CAISPSGRSYEQYF; cdr3_nt: TGTGCCATCAGTCCTAGCGGGAGATCCTACGAGCAGTACTTC
cdr3_length: 16; j_call: TRBJ2-3; d_call: TRBD2; v_call: TRBV5-6; clone_size: NA; cdr3_aa: CASSFGLAGGTDTQYF; cdr3_nt: TGTGCCAGCAGCTTTGGACTAGCGGGGGGCACAGATACGCAGTATTTT
cdr3_length: 16; j_call: TRBJ2-5; d_call: TRBD2; v_call: TRBV18; clone_size: many; cdr3_aa: CASSPTGTTPGETQYF; cdr3_nt: TGTGCCAGCTCACCAACCGGGACTACCCCCGGGGAGACCCAGTACTTC
cdr3_length: 14; j_call: TRBJ1-5; d_call: TRBD1; v_call: TRBV7-9; clone_size: few; cdr3_aa: CASSFDRENRPQHF; cdr3_nt: TGTGCCAGCAGCTTCGACAGGGAAAACCGGCCCCAGCATTTT
cdr3_length: 16; j_call: TRBJ2-1; d_call: NA; v_call: TRBV24-1; clone_size: NA; cdr3_aa: CATSDFPPTTINEQFF; cdr3_nt: TGTGCCACCAGTGATTTTCCACCAACTACGATCAATGAGCAGTTCTTC
cdr3_length: 16; j_call: TRBJ1-6; d_call: TRBD1; v_call: TRBV27; clone_size: few; cdr3_aa: CASSSNQQGAQSPLHF; cdr3_nt: TGTGCCAGCAGTTCAAATCAGCAGGGGGCGCAATCACCCCTCCACTTT
cdr3_length: 19; j_call: TRBJ2-6; d_call: NA; v_call: TRBV7-9; clone_size: NA; cdr3_aa: CASSFSVMGGYSGANVLTF; cdr3_nt: TGTGCCAGCAGCTTCTCTGTAATGGGGGGCTACTCTGGGGCCAACGTCCTGACTTTC
cdr3_length: 14; j_call: TRBJ2-3; d_call: NA; v_call: TRBV27; clone_size: few; cdr3_aa: CASSLWGSTDTQYF; cdr3_nt: TGTGCCAGCAGTTTATGGGGGAGTACAGATACGCAGTATTTT
cdr3_length: 15; j_call: TRBJ1-4; d_call: TRBD1; v_call: TRBV12-3/TRBV12-4; clone_size: few; cdr3_aa: CASTLGGGEGEKLFF; cdr3_nt: TGTGCCAGCACCCTAGGAGGGGGCGAGGGTGAAAAACTGTTTTTT
cdr3_length: 16; j_call: TRBJ2-6; d_call: NA; v_call: TRBV7-9; clone_size: NA; cdr3_aa: CASSLYSRAGANVLTF; cdr3_nt: TGTGCCAGCAGCTTATATTCCAGGGCCGGGGCCAACGTCCTGACTTTC
cdr3_length: 15; j_call: TRBJ2-3; d_call: NA; v_call: TRBV2; clone_size: few; cdr3_aa: CASSDRTRQADTQYF; cdr3_nt: TGTGCCAGCAGTGACCGGACAAGACAGGCAGATACGCAGTATTTT
cdr3_length: 14; j_call: TRBJ2-3; d_call: NA; v_call: TRBV6-5; clone_size: NA; cdr3_aa: CASSSSSGGITQYF; cdr3_nt: TGTGCCAGCAGCTCCAGTTCAGGGGGGATTACGCAGTATTTT
cdr3_length: 16; j_call: TRBJ1-2; d_call: TRBD1; v_call: TRBV20-1; clone_size: few; cdr3_aa: CSARDPGGSVGYGYTF; cdr3_nt: TGCAGTGCTAGAGACCCAGGGGGGAGCGTCGGCTATGGCTACACCTTC
cdr3_length: 13; j_call: TRBJ1-1; d_call: NA; v_call: TRBV20-1; clone_size: many; cdr3_aa: CSVGGAANTEAFF; cdr3_nt: TGCAGTGTCGGCGGGGCAGCTAACACTGAAGCTTTCTTT
cdr3_length: 16; j_call: TRBJ1-5; d_call: NA; v_call: TRBV21-1; clone_size: NA; cdr3_aa: CASSAPGQGLRQPQHF; cdr3_nt: TGTGCCAGCAGTGCCCCGGGGCAGGGATTAAGGCAGCCCCAGCATTTT
cdr3_length: 12; j_call: TRBJ2-3; d_call: TRBD2; v_call: TRBV6-2/TRBV6-3; clone_size: NA; cdr3_aa: CASSYSGTSKSF; cdr3_nt: TGTGCCAGCAGTTACTCGGGGACTAGCAAATCCTTT
cdr3_length: 14; j_call: TRBJ2-3; d_call: NA; v_call: TRBV28; clone_size: few; cdr3_aa: CASSLVHAGDTQYF; cdr3_nt: TGTGCCAGCAGTTTGGTCCATGCAGGAGATACGCAGTATTTT
cdr3_length: 13; j_call: TRBJ2-5; d_call: NA; v_call: TRBV29-1; clone_size: NA; cdr3_aa: CSVEEQVQETQYF; cdr3_nt: TGCAGCGTTGAAGAACAGGTCCAAGAGACCCAGTACTTC
cdr3_length: 15; j_call: TRBJ2-3; d_call: NA; v_call: TRBV27; clone_size: NA; cdr3_aa: CASSLSRLASDTQYF; cdr3_nt: TGTGCCAGCAGTTTATCGCGGCTAGCGTCAGATACGCAGTATTTT
cdr3_length: 15; j_call: TRBJ1-6; d_call: NA; v_call: TRBV4-3; clone_size: many; cdr3_aa: CASSHGTVYNSPLHF; cdr3_nt: TGCGCCAGCAGCCACGGGACCGTTTATAATTCACCCCTCCACTTT
cdr3_length: 15; j_call: TRBJ1-6; d_call: TRBD1; v_call: TRBV20-1; clone_size: many; cdr3_aa: CSARTGGPYNSPLHF; cdr3_nt: TGCAGTGCAAGGACAGGGGGGCCCTATAATTCACCCCTCCACTTT
cdr3_length: 15; j_call: TRBJ1-5; d_call: NA; v_call: TRBV18; clone_size: few; cdr3_aa: CASSPPSGGNQPQHF; cdr3_nt: TGTGCCAGCTCACCACCATCCGGGGGCAATCAGCCCCAGCATTTT
cdr3_length: 16; j_call: TRBJ2-1; d_call: TRBD1; v_call: TRBV6-5; clone_size: few; cdr3_aa: CASSKKGASRYNEQFF; cdr3_nt: TGTGCCAGCAGCAAGAAGGGGGCTAGCAGATACAATGAGCAGTTCTTC
cdr3_length: 17; j_call: TRBJ2-1; d_call: TRBD2; v_call: TRBV25-1; clone_size: few; cdr3_aa: CASSEYARTSGRDEQFF; cdr3_nt: TGTGCCAGCAGTGAATATGCCCGGACTAGCGGGAGGGATGAGCAGTTCTTC
cdr3_length: 15; j_call: TRBJ2-5; d_call: TRBD2; v_call: TRBV29-1; clone_size: NA; cdr3_aa: CSVEVWAGGGETQYF; cdr3_nt: TGCAGCGTTGAAGTTTGGGCGGGAGGAGGGGAGACCCAGTACTTC
cdr3_length: 15; j_call: TRBJ1-5; d_call: NA; v_call: TRBV6-2/TRBV6-3; clone_size: many; cdr3_aa: CASSDRTAQYQPQHF; cdr3_nt: TGTGCCAGCAGTGATCGGACAGCTCAATATCAGCCCCAGCATTTT